These 32 T cell receptor beta chains came from one sample sequenced in a study of T cells in localized non-small cell lung cancer. Here immunoSEQ multiplex PCR was the method, and the copy in TCRdb shows in-frame clones only, minus some. Of around 130,000 clones in the sample, roughly 90% were seen once. Source: peripheral blood, taken before any cancer treatment. These receptors all stem from a female donor aged 60 or older with stage I lung adenocarcinoma.

The J gene is TRBJ2-7, the V gene TRBV5-1; 10 bases match TRBD1. The germline gives CDR1 SGHRS, CDR2 YFSETQ. V was pared by 7 bases and J by 4 bases, with 8 bases of the junction left unmatched. The CDR3 loop spans 14 amino acids. The CDR3 DNA follows: TGCGCCAGCTCCTTAGGGACAGGGGTGTACGAGCAGTACTTC. Translated: CASSLGTGVYEQYF.

The rearrangement uses TRBV27 and TRBJ1-3, with 9 bases fitting TRBD1. Germline-derived CDR1 and CDR2 are MNHEY and SMNVEV (reference sequence). There are 16 residues in the CDR3. Germline trimming cut 3 bases from V and 4 bases from J; bases unmatched to any gene: 7. The CDR3 is CASSLSGTGLGNTIYF. In DNA form, the CDR3 reads TGTGCCAGCAGTTTGTCCGGGACAGGGTTAGGAAACACCATATATTTT.

As DNA, the CDR3 is TGTGCCAGCAGCCCTCCGGCTAAAGGGTCCCTGTGGGTGTTTTTT. Translated: CASSPPAKGSLWVFF. V usage is TRBV28 and J usage is TRBJ1-4; D call uncertain. This CDR3 has 15 amino acids. Germline V gives CDR1 MDHEN, CDR2 SYDVKM. The V end was cut by 6 bases, the J end by 15 bases, with 26 bases between.

J is TRBJ2-5 and V is TRBV10-3; D is perhaps TRBD1 or TRBD2 (5 bases each). The V gene's germline CDR1 is ENHRY and CDR2 SYGVKD. The CDR3 covers 14 residues. The V end was cut by 4 bases, the J end by 0 bases, with 9 bases between. As DNA, the CDR3 is TGTGCCATCAGTGGGGGGTCGAACCAAGAGACCCAGTACTTC. Translating gives CAISGGSNQETQYF.

V is TRBV27 and J is TRBJ1-5, with TRBD1 as a possible D gene (6 bases). V gave up 6 bases and J gave up 1 base, with 10 bases separating them. The CDR3 is 14 amino acids. Per the germline V gene, CDR1 is MNHEY and CDR2 is SMNVEV (reference sequence). The CDR3 nucleotides read TGTGCCAGCAGAAATACAGGGAGCAATCAGCCCCAGCATTTT. Its translation is CASRNTGSNQPQHF.

This clone has only one observation. The chain carries TRBV11-3 and TRBJ2-3; 8 bases match TRBD2. Germline CDR1 is SGHNT and CDR2 is YENEEA. The CDR3 runs to 20 residues. V shed 5 bases and J 2 bases; nucleotides not matched to a gene: 21. CDR3 region: CASSAPPAGVGGEVTDTQYF. CDR3 nucleotides: TGTGCCAGCAGCGCCCCACCAGCGGGAGTGGGGGGTGAAGTCACAGATACGCAGTATTTT.

This clone was found once. This specimen includes other DNA sequences encoding the same CDR3. The J gene is TRBJ2-5, the V gene TRBV29-1; the match to TRBD1 covers 7 bases. CDR1 and CDR2 from the germline V gene are SQVTM and ANQGSEA. The CDR3 runs to 12 residues. Germline trimming cut 7 bases from V and 5 bases from J; bases unmatched to any gene: 7. In DNA, the CDR3 is TGCAGCGCCCTAACAGGGGTTGAGACCCAGTACTTC. Translation: CSALTGVETQYF.

This clone was observed once. The V and J genes are TRBV10-3 and TRBJ1-1, with D unclear. The V gene lost 3 bases and the J gene lost 2 bases, with 7 bases spanning the gap. CDR1 is ENHRY, CDR2 SYGVKD, per germline. This CDR3 spans 13 amino acids. Here the CDR3 reads CAISDYHNTEAFF. For the CDR3, the DNA is TGTGCCATCAGTGATTACCATAACACTGAAGCTTTCTTT.

This sequence joins TRBV6-5 and TRBJ1-6, with TRBD1 matching over 8 bases. Trimming took 2 bases from V and 7 from J; bases not matched to a gene: 1. Germline CDR1 reads MNHEY; CDR2 reads SVGAGI. The CDR3 length is 14 residues. CDR3 sequence: CASSYAGGNSPLHF. The CDR3, as DNA: TGTGCCAGCAGTTACGCAGGGGGCAATTCACCCCTCCACTTT.

J is TRBJ2-1 and V is TRBV7-9; 7 bases align to TRBD1. V trimming: 1 base; J trimming: 6 bases; junction bases outside the gene matches: 6. This CDR3 contains 15 residues. Germline assignment: CDR1 SEHNR and CDR2 FQNEAQ (reference sequence). Written as DNA, the CDR3 is TGTGCCAGCAGCTTAGTACAGGGGATGGGCAATGAGCAGTTCTTC. This gives the protein CASSLVQGMGNEQFF.

The chain combines TRBV5-4 with TRBJ2-1; D uncertain. The CDR3 consists of 14 residues. Trimming stripped 1 base from V and 5 bases from J, with 10 bases between. Germline CDR1 is SGHNT and CDR2 is YYREEE (reference sequence). The CDR3 sequence: CASSLYGQNNEQFF. DNA for the CDR3: TGTGCCAGCAGCTTGTACGGGCAGAACAATGAGCAGTTCTTC.

This sequence joins TRBV9 and TRBJ1-4, with 7 bases that match TRBD1. The junction had 7 bases not matched to a gene; V was cut back by 4 bases and J by 4 bases. The germline CDR1 and CDR2 sequences are SGDLS and YYNGEE. CDR3 size: 15 residues. CDR3 residues: CASSPRQGLNEKLFF. The DNA for the CDR3 is TGTGCCAGCAGCCCACGACAGGGACTTAATGAAAAACTGTTTTTT.

The rearrangement links TRBV30 to TRBJ1-6; tentatively, D is TRBD1 (6 bases). The CDR3 consists of 18 residues. Germline loops: CDR1 GTSNPN, CDR2 SVGIG (reference sequence). V lost 2 bases and J 1 base, leaving 18 bases between the germline ends. DNA of the CDR3: TGTGCCTGGAGTCCTAGGGCTTTTGGGACATCCTATAATTCACCCCTCCACTTT. It codes for CAWSPRAFGTSYNSPLHF.

V is TRBV10-3 and J is TRBJ2-5; TRBD2 aligns across 10 bases. Germline-derived CDR1 and CDR2 are ENHRY and SYGVKD. Trimming took 6 bases from V and 2 from J; bases not matched to a gene: 6. The CDR3 is 15 residues long. The DNA for the CDR3 is TGTGCCATCAGAGCCGGGACTAGCGATCAAGAGACCCAGTACTTC. This translates into CAIRAGTSDQETQYF.

The V call is TRBV7-9, the J call TRBJ1-4; 8 bases align to TRBD1. Per the germline V gene, CDR1 is SEHNR and CDR2 is FQNEAQ (reference sequence). Germline trimming cut 5 bases from V and 2 bases from J; bases unmatched to any gene: 4. This CDR3 spans 15 amino acids. As DNA, the CDR3 is TGTGCCAGCAGCCAGGACAGGGCCACTAATGAAAAACTGTTTTTT. Amino acid sequence: CASSQDRATNEKLFF.

This sequence joins TRBV18 and TRBJ2-5; 10 nucleotides match TRBD2. Per the germline V gene, CDR1 is KGHSH and CDR2 is LQKENI. V lost 2 bases and J lost 4; bases outside the gene matches: 10. The CDR3 runs 17 residues. CDR3 protein: CASSPIRIAGGAETQYF. The DNA of the CDR3 is TGTGCCAGCTCACCAATCCGAATAGCGGGAGGTGCAGAGACCCAGTACTTC.

This clone turned up a few times. The rearrangement uses TRBV5-1 and TRBJ2-7; D is possibly TRBD2 (6 bases). The CDR3 is 17 residues long. The V gene's germline CDR1 is SGHRS and CDR2 YFSETQ. The V end was cut by 4 bases, the J end by 2 bases, with 22 bases between. The DNA for the CDR3 is TGCGCCAGCAGCATACAGGCGGGGCACCTCTCGCCCTACGAGCAGTACTTC. It encodes CASSIQAGHLSPYEQYF.

V gene TRBV27 combines with J gene TRBJ1-2; no definite D call. Trimming pared 4 bases from V and 4 bases from J, leaving 13 bases between. This CDR3 is built from 14 residues. The germline V gene encodes CDR1 MNHEY and CDR2 SMNVEV (reference sequence). In DNA form, the CDR3 reads TGTGCCAGCAGTTCTCAACCTCCACGCTATGGCTACACCTTC. It codes for CASSSQPPRYGYTF.

The chain carries TRBV7-9 and TRBJ1-1; D uncertain. CDR1 is SEHNR and CDR2 is FQNEAQ in the germline V gene (reference sequence). The CDR3 spans 15 residues. Trimming cost V 7 bases and J 1 base, with 16 bases left between them. The CDR3 protein is CASTLVGSGNTEAFF. CDR3 coding DNA: TGTGCCAGCACCCTGGTTGGAAGCGGGAACACTGAAGCTTTCTTT.

The V gene is TRBV5-1, the J gene TRBJ2-7; D is unresolved. Germline CDR1 is SGHRS and CDR2 is YFSETQ. The CDR3 extends over 13 amino acids. Trimming took off 4 bases at V and 0 bases at J, with 8 bases between the two ends. CDR3 region: CASSLIRSYEQYF. The CDR3 DNA reads as TGCGCCAGCAGCCTGATCCGCTCCTACGAGCAGTACTTC.

The gene calls are TRBV30 and TRBJ2-2; D perhaps matches TRBD2 (5 bases). This CDR3 contains 13 residues. V lost 3 bases, J lost 5 bases, and 10 bases lay in between. The germline V gene encodes CDR1 GTSNPN and CDR2 SVGIG (reference sequence). The CDR3: CAWRTRGTGELFF. CDR3 nucleotides: TGTGCCTGGAGGACCCGAGGGACCGGGGAGCTGTTTTTT. The full variable domain, with the rest looked up from reference TRBV30 and TRBJ2-2, is SQTIHQWPATLVQPVGSPLSLECTVEGTSNPNLYWYRQAAGRGLQLLFYSVGIGQISSEVPQNLSASRPQDRQFILSSKKLLLSDSGFYLCAWRTRGTGELFFGEGSRLTVL.

The chain employs TRBV4-2 and TRBJ2-1; 11 bases match TRBD2. The ends lost 1 base at V and 3 bases at J; junction bases unmatched: 2. The CDR3 has 16 amino acids. Germline CDR1 is LGHNA and CDR2 is YNFKEQ. CDR3 DNA sequence: TGTGCCAGCAGCCAAGCGGGGACTAGCGGCTACAATGAGCAGTTCTTC. Translation gives CASSQAGTSGYNEQFF.

This clone appeared a single time. The chain couples TRBV7-3 to TRBJ2-1, with a tentative D call TRBD2 (5 bases). The CDR3 totals 13 residues. Deletions cut 4 bases from V and 3 bases from J, with 7 bases between. Germline V gives CDR1 SGHTA, CDR2 FQGTGA. CDR3 nucleotide sequence: TGTGCCAGCAGCTCCACTAGCTACAATGAGCAGTTCTTC. Its protein is CASSSTSYNEQFF.

V gene TRBV7-2 combines with J gene TRBJ2-7, with a tentative D call TRBD2 (7 bases). V shed 3 bases and J shed 6 bases, with 15 bases lying between them. Germline assignment: CDR1 SGHTA and CDR2 FQGNSA. The CDR3 spans 14 residues. The CDR3 nucleotides are TGTGCCAGCAGCTTTGGGGGGGCGCAAAGCGAGCAGTACTTC. Translated, it gives CASSFGGAQSEQYF. Supplemented by reference TRBV7-2 and TRBJ2-7, the full variable domain reads GAGVSQSPSNKVTEKGKDVELRCDPISGHTALYWYRQSLGQGLEFLIYFQGNSAPDKSGLPSDRFSAERTGGSVSTLTIQRTQQEDSAVYLCASSFGGAQSEQYFGPGTRLTVT.

The chain is built from TRBV7-3 and TRBJ2-3; tentatively, D is TRBD1 (6 bases). V lost 7 bases and J lost 0, with 14 bases in between. This CDR3 contains 15 residues. From germline, CDR1 is SGHTA and CDR2 FQGTGA. The CDR3 coding sequence is TGTGCCAGCACCTCGGACAGCCGAAGCACAGATACGCAGTATTTT. This codes for CASTSDSRSTDTQYF.

The chain joins TRBV28 to TRBJ2-1, with D uncertain. Between the trimmed V and J ends, which lost 2 bases and 9 bases, there was a span of 17 bases. Germline assignment: CDR1 MDHEN and CDR2 SYDVKM. The CDR3 length is 15 residues. The CDR3 DNA reads as TGTGCCAGCAGTTTAGACTGGGGATCCCAGGCTGAGCAGTTCTTC. It encodes CASSLDWGSQAEQFF. Full variable domain (outside the CDR3, taken from reference TRBV28 and TRBJ2-1): DVKVTQSSRYLVKRTGEKVFLECVQDMDHENMFWYRQDPGLGLRLIYFSYDVKMKEKGDIPEGYSVSREKKERFSLILESASTNQTSMYLCASSLDWGSQAEQFFGPGTRLTVL.

The rearrangement uses TRBV9 and TRBJ2-3, with D unclear. The germline CDR1 and CDR2 sequences are SGDLS and YYNGEE. This CDR3 contains 13 residues. V was clipped by 3 bases and J by 9 bases, with 14 bases between them. The CDR3 coding sequence is TGTGCCAGCAGCGGGCTAGGGTTGCAGACGCAGTATTTT. Its translation is CASSGLGLQTQYF.

J is TRBJ2-7 and V is TRBV19, with a possible D match to TRBD1 (5 bases). V was pared by 4 bases and J by 6 bases, with 16 bases between. Germline V gene data show CDR1 as LNHDA and CDR2 as SQIVND (reference sequence). CDR3 length: 14 residues. CDR3 in DNA: TGTGCCAGTAGTACTCAGGGCACGACGGGCGAGCAGTACTTC. Translating gives CASSTQGTTGEQYF.

The chain recombines TRBV7-2 with TRBJ2-7; D gene unclear. Germline V gene data show CDR1 as SGHTA and CDR2 as FQGNSA. This CDR3 has 14 residues. Trimming removed 1 base from V and 2 bases from J, with 9 bases in between. The CDR3 DNA reads TGTGCCAGCAGCTTAGGAAGGGCTACCTACGAGCAGTACTTC. It translates to CASSLGRATYEQYF.

The J gene is TRBJ1-2, the V gene TRBV28; D possibly corresponds to TRBD1 (5 bases). Germline CDR1 MDHEN, CDR2 SYDVKM. This CDR3 is 13 amino acids long. Trimming pared 5 bases from V and 8 bases from J, leaving 15 bases between. Written as DNA, the CDR3 is TGTGCCAGCAGTGGACCAGGGTCTGGAGGCTACACCTTC. Translation gives CASSGPGSGGYTF.

The chain links TRBV7-9 to TRBJ2-3, with 8 bases fitting TRBD2. Germline V gene lookup returns CDR1 SEHNR and CDR2 FQNEAQ (reference sequence). The CDR3 contains 14 residues. Trimming took 3 bases from V and 1 from J; bases not matched to a gene: 0. The CDR3 reads CASSLTSGTDTQYF. CDR3 sequence (DNA): TGTGCCAGCAGCTTGACTAGCGGCACAGATACGCAGTATTTT.

This clone was detected once. The V and J genes are TRBV19 and TRBJ2-3, with 8 bases identical to TRBD2. The CDR3 contains 15 residues. Germline CDR1 is LNHDA and CDR2 is SQIVND (reference sequence). The junction had 6 bases not matched to a gene; V was cut back by 1 base and J by 6 bases. CDR3 sequence reads: CASSIVSGKADTQYF. CDR3 nucleotides: TGTGCCAGTAGTATAGTTAGCGGGAAGGCTGATACGCAGTATTTT.